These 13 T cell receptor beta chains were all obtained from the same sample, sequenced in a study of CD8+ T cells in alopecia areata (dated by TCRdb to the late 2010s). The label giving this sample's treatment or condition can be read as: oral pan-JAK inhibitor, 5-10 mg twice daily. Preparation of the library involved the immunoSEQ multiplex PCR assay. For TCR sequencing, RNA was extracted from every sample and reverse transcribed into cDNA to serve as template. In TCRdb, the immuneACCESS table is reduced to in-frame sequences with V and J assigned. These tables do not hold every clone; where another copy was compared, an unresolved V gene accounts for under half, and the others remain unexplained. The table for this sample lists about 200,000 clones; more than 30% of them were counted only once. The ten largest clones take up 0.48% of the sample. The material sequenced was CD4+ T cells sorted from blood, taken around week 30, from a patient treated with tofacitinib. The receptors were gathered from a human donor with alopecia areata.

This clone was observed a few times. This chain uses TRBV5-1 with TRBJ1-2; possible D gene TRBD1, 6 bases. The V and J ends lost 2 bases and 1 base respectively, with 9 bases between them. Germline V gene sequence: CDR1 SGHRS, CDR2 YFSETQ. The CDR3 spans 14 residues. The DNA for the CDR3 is TGCGCCAGCAGCTTTGGACAGAGTAACTATGGCTACACCTTC. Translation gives CASSFGQSNYGYTF. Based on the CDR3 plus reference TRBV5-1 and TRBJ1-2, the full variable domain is KAGVTQTPRYLIKTRGQQVTLSCSPISGHRSVSWYQQTPGQGLQFLFEYFSETQRNKGNFPGRFSGRQFSNSRSEMNVSTLELGDSALYLCASSFGQSNYGYTFGSGTRLTVV.

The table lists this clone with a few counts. CDR3 in amino acids: CASSQERFQGGYTF. CDR3 nucleotide sequence: TGTGCCAGCAGCCAAGAGCGCTTTCAAGGTGGCTACACCTTC. The gene calls are TRBV4-2 and TRBJ1-2; D uncertain. The CDR3 is 14 residues long. V was pared by 0 bases and J by 7 bases, with 12 bases between. Germline CDR1 is LGHNA and CDR2 is YNFKEQ.

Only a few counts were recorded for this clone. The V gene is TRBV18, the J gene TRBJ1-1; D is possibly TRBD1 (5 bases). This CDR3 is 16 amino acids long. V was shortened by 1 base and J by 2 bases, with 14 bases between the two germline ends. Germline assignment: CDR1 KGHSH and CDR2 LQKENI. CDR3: CASSPLGGGSNTEAFF. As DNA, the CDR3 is TGTGCCAGCTCACCACTGGGTGGGGGTTCAAACACTGAAGCTTTCTTT.

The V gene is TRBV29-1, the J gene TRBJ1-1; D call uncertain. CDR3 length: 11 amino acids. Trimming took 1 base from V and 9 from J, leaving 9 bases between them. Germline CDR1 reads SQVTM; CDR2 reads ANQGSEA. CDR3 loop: CSVEGERKAFF. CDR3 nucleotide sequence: TGCAGCGTTGAAGGCGAACGGAAAGCTTTCTTT.

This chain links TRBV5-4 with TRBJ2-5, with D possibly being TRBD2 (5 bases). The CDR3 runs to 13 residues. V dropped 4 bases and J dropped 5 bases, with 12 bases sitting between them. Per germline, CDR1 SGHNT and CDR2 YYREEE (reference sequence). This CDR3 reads CASSLYSGETQYF. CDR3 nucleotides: TGTGCCAGCAGCCTCTACTCGGGGGAGACCCAGTACTTC.

In nucleotides, the CDR3 is TGCGCCAGCCGGACCGAAAACACCATATATTTT. Amino acids: CASRTENTIYF. J is TRBJ1-3 and V is TRBV5-1; D gene unclear. V gave up 7 bases and J gave up 6 bases, with 8 bases separating them. The germline V gene encodes CDR1 SGHRS and CDR2 YFSETQ. This CDR3 comprises 11 residues. Full variable domain (remainder filled in from reference TRBV5-1 and TRBJ1-3): KAGVTQTPRYLIKTRGQQVTLSCSPISGHRSVSWYQQTPGQGLQFLFEYFSETQRNKGNFPGRFSGRQFSNSRSEMNVSTLELGDSALYLCASRTENTIYFGEGSWLTVV.

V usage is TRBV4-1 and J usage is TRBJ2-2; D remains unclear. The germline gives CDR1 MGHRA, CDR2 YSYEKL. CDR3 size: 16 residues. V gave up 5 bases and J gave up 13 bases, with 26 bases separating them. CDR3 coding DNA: TGCGCCAGCAGCATTCCACACCAGTCCCCCTTACTAACGCTGTTTTTT. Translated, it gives CASSIPHQSPLLTLFF.

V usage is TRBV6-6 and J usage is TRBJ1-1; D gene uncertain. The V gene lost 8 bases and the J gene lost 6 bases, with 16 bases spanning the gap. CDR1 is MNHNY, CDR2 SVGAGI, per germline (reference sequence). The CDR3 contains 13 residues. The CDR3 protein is CASGSNRSPEAFF. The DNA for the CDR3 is TGTGCCAGCGGATCGAACAGAAGTCCTGAAGCTTTCTTT.

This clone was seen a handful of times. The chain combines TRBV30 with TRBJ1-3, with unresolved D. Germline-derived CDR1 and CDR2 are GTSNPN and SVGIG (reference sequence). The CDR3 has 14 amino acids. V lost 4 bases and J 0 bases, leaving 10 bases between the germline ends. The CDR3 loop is CAWTEDNSGNTIYF. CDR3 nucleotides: TGTGCCTGGACGGAGGATAACTCTGGAAACACCATATATTTT.

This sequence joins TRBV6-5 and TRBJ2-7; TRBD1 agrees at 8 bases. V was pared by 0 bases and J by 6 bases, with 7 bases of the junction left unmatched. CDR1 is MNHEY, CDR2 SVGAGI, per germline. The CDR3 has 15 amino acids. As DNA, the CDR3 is TGTGCCAGCAGTTACTCGAACAGGGGGTTCGGCGAGCAGTACTTC. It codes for CASSYSNRGFGEQYF.

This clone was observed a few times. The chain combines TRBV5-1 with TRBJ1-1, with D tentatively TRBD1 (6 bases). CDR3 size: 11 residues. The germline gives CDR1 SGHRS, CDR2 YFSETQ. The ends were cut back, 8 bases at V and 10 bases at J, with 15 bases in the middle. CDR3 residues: CASSTGSGAFF. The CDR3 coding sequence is TGCGCCAGTTCAACAGGGTCAGGAGCTTTCTTT.

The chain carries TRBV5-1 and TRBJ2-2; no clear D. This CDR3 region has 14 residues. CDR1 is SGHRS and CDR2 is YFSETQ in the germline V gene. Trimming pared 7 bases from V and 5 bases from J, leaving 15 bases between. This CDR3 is CASDRDGLTGELFF. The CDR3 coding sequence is TGCGCCAGCGATCGCGACGGTCTAACCGGGGAGCTGTTTTTT. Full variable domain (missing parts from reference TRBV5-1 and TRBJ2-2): KAGVTQTPRYLIKTRGQQVTLSCSPISGHRSVSWYQQTPGQGLQFLFEYFSETQRNKGNFPGRFSGRQFSNSRSEMNVSTLELGDSALYLCASDRDGLTGELFFGEGSRLTVL.

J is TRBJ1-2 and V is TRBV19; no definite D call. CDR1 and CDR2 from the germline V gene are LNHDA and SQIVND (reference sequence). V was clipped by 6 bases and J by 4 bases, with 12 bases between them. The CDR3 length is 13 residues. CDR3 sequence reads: CASSKGEVYGYTF. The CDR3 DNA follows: TGTGCCAGTAGCAAGGGAGAGGTCTATGGCTACACCTTC.